This T cell receptor (beta chain) was captured by sequencing in a study of identical twins. TCRdb re-called the 5' RACE reads through MiXCR, storing one row per CDR3 protein. The profile shows nearly 900,000 distinct CDR3 sequences, 10% to 15% of them singletons. The table lists this clonotype with a few counts. The antigen remains unidentified. Notes on the study in general: One should note that invariant MAIT and iNKT cells could partly confound zero-insertion analyses. Insertions were fewer in abundant cord blood beta clonotypes, whereas memory repertoires showed none of this pattern.

This CDR3 contains 15 residues. Germline V CDR1 and CDR2: SSHAT, FNYEAQ (reference sequence). Trimming shortened V by 10 bases and J by 0 bases, and 17 bases separated the two germline ends. The same specimen was also included in a second study, on yellow fever vaccine responses in identical twins.

Sequenced material: PBMCs. The sequence was collected from a young woman in good health. V usage is TRBV7-7 and J usage is TRBJ2-3; D might be TRBD1 or TRBD2, each matching 6 bases. CDR3 loop: CATSPGEASTDTQYF. Written as DNA, the CDR3 is TGTGCCACCTCGCCAGGGGAGGCTAGCACAGATACGCAGTATTTT.